The clone carrying this T cell receptor beta chain was counted at least ten times. Arm-PCR of CDR3 regions and iRepertoire HTBI primers were the basis on which TCR beta libraries were built. One entry per CDR3 protein results from TCRdb running MiXCR on the multiplex PCR reads. This sample has about 540,000 distinct CDR3 sequences; 13% occur once, and the top ten carry roughly 9.7%. This sample's time point: newly diagnosed GD, antithyroid drugs for less than 3 months. PBMC-extracted RNA yielded the TCR library. This sample was included in a study of regulatory T cells in long-lasting Graves disease. The data were also submitted as part of a second study, on T cells in Graves' hyperthyroidism and ophthalmopathy.

Sequenced here: peripheral blood mononuclear cells (PBMCs), sampled at new diagnosis, from a patient treated with antithyroid drugs. This receptor was taken from a man aged 25-45 years with Graves disease.

DNA for the CDR3: TGTGCCAGCAGCTTAGGCCTCCTGATCTATGGCTACACCTTC. It encodes CASSLGLLIYGYTF. The chain carries TRBV7-2 and TRBJ1-2; D unresolved. The CDR3 has 14 residues. Between the trimmed V and J ends, which lost 1 base and 4 bases, there was a span of 10 bases. Germline CDR1 reads SGHTA; CDR2 reads FQGNSA.